This T cell receptor beta chain was captured in a study of CD8+ T cells in alopecia areata. Whole-study context: Treated patients were given oral tofacitinib, which was dosed at 5 to 10 mg twice daily. Tofacitinib was given for 6 to 18 months, then stopped for 6 months. General study points: Researchers report lesional scalp, most notably alopecia totalis/universalis, outstripped normal scalp in clonality.

Comments on this clone: The antigen is not known.

Following RNA extraction, reverse transcription yielded cDNA that acted as the sequencing template. The protocol was immunoSEQ multiplex PCR, while the TCRdb copy is restricted to in-frame clones and leaves out a portion. The sample holds more than 200,000 clones, about 68% seen once. Germline CDR1 reads SNHLY; CDR2 reads FYNNEI. The V and J ends lost 6 bases and 2 bases, in that order; junction bases with no gene match: 14. CDR3 length: 18 amino acids. V gene TRBV2 combines with J gene TRBJ1-5; the match to TRBD1 covers 9 bases. This sample comprised CD4+ T cells sorted from blood, obtained at week 0. This receptor was taken from a human donor with alopecia areata. The CDR3 loop reads CASRADRGGIYGNQPQHF. The CDR3 coding sequence is TGTGCCAGCAGAGCGGACAGGGGCGGTATATACGGCAATCAGCCCCAGCATTTT.